These 16 T cell receptor beta chains came from one sample sequenced in a study of blood T cell repertoires in COVID-19. Some clones are missing from TCRdb's copy, which holds only in-frame ones; the method was immunoSEQ multiplex PCR. The table has more than 100,000 clones, around 87% seen once. Source material: peripheral blood. The receptors stem from a woman aged 55-69 years with acute or convalescent COVID-19.

The table lists this clone with a count of one. The genes are TRBV3-1 (or the pseudogene TRBV3-2) and TRBJ1-2, with D perhaps TRBD1 (6 bases). In germline, CDR1 is LGHDT, CDR2 YNNKEL (reference sequence). V was pared by 3 bases and J by 8 bases, with 7 bases between. The CDR3 loop spans 11 amino acids. DNA of the CDR3: TGTGCCAGCAGCCAGGGGGCCGGCTACACCTTC. This codes for CASSQGAGYTF.

This sequence joins TRBV28 and TRBJ1-4; D is perhaps TRBD1 (6 bases). V gave up 6 bases and J gave up 1 base, with 27 bases separating them. The CDR3 runs to 20 residues. Germline V gene lookup returns CDR1 MDHEN and CDR2 SYDVKM. The CDR3 is CASSPVYGVRGWGTNEKLFF. The CDR3 DNA follows: TGTGCCAGCAGCCCAGTTTATGGAGTAAGGGGGTGGGGAACTAATGAAAAACTGTTTTTT.

V and J are TRBV7-2 and TRBJ1-3; 7 nucleotides match TRBD1. Looked up from germline, CDR1 is SGHTA and CDR2 is FQGNSA. J gave up 1 base and V 5 bases, and 8 bases lay outside the gene matches. CDR3 length: 16 amino acids. The CDR3 bases are TGTGCCAGCAGCCCGAGGGGGCCAATATCTGGAAACACCATATATTTT. It specifies CASSPRGPISGNTIYF.

The table lists this clone with a few counts. The rearrangement uses TRBV14 and TRBJ1-1; possible D gene TRBD1, 6 bases. V lost 5 bases to trimming and J lost 4 bases, with 11 bases between them. Germline V gives CDR1 SGHDN, CDR2 FVKESK. The CDR3 length is 13 residues. CDR3 amino acids: CASSSTGTTEAFF. Here the CDR3 DNA reads TGTGCCAGCAGCTCAACAGGGACCACTGAAGCTTTCTTT.

This CDR3 is CSVESGTQLGGEKLFF. The CDR3 DNA reads TGCAGCGTTGAATCGGGGACGCAACTTGGGGGGGAAAAACTGTTTTTT. The chain joins TRBV29-1 to TRBJ1-4; D may be TRBD1 (5 bases). Between the trimmed V and J ends, which lost 2 bases and 8 bases, there was a span of 21 bases. CDR3 length: 16 residues. CDR1 SQVTM and CDR2 ANQGSEA come from the germline V gene.

The CDR3 protein is CASSEVGSSYNEQFF. CDR3 bases: TGTGCCAGCAGCGAAGTCGGGAGCTCCTACAATGAGCAGTTCTTC. The gene calls are TRBV7-9 and TRBJ2-1; D might be TRBD2 (6 bases). V lost 5 bases and J 0 bases, leaving 11 bases between the germline ends. Germline values: CDR1 SEHNR, CDR2 FQNEAQ (reference sequence). The CDR3 length is 15 residues.

The CDR3 reads CASSLAGSNYEQYF. CDR3 in DNA: TGTGCCAGCAGTTTGGCGGGGTCTAACTACGAGCAGTACTTC. This chain connects TRBV6-2 or TRBV6-3 to TRBJ2-7; TRBD2 is a possible D gene (6 bases). Per the germline V gene, CDR1 is MNHEY and CDR2 is SVGEGT. The CDR3 extends over 14 amino acids. V lost 4 bases and J 3 bases, leaving 13 bases between the germline ends.

The rearrangement joins TRBV11-2 to TRBJ2-3; TRBD1 might be the D (6 bases). The ends were cut back, 5 bases at V and 4 bases at J, with 13 bases in the middle. Germline loops: CDR1 SGHAT, CDR2 FQNNGV. This CDR3 contains 14 residues. CDR3: CASSQTGLPDTQYF. CDR3 sequence (DNA): TGTGCCAGCAGCCAAACAGGGTTACCAGATACGCAGTATTTT.

The chain links TRBV6-5 to TRBJ2-2; a weak D match, TRBD2 (6 bases). CDR3 length: 16 amino acids. Trimming shortened V by 2 bases and J by 4 bases, and 14 bases separated the two germline ends. The germline V gene encodes CDR1 MNHEY and CDR2 SVGAGI. CDR3 sequence: CASSYDSPGLTGELFF. CDR3 in DNA: TGTGCCAGCAGTTACGATTCCCCGGGACTCACCGGGGAGCTGTTTTTT.

J is TRBJ1-2 and V is TRBV15; possibly TRBD1 for D (5 bases). The germline gives CDR1 LNHNV, CDR2 YYDKDF (reference sequence). This CDR3 has 16 amino acids. V lost 0 bases and J 6 bases, leaving 17 bases between the germline ends. The DNA for the CDR3 is TGTGCCACCAGCAGAGATCCTCGGGGAGGGGACGATGGCTACACCTTC. It yields the protein CATSRDPRGGDDGYTF.

The chain employs TRBV27 and TRBJ2-2; TRBD2 matches 9 bases. Germline values: CDR1 MNHEY, CDR2 SMNVEV (reference sequence). J was trimmed by 6 bases and V by 6 bases; bases with no gene match: 2. CDR3 length: 13 amino acids. In DNA, the CDR3 is TGTGCCAGCAGGCGGACTAGCGCCGGGGAGCTGTTTTTT. This translates into CASRRTSAGELFF.

The chain recombines TRBV7-5 with TRBJ1-5. TRBV7-5 constitutes a pseudogene. CDR3 length: 17 amino acids. This CDR3 is CARSAGRRDSGNQPQHF. DNA for the CDR3: TGTGCCAGAAGCGCCGGAAGACGGGATTCGGGAAATCAGCCCCAGCATTTT.

V gene TRBV6-6 combines with J gene TRBJ1-3; D not certain. Germline V gene data show CDR1 as MNHNY and CDR2 as SVGAGI (reference sequence). The CDR3 has 16 residues. Trimming pared 2 bases from V and 2 bases from J, leaving 13 bases between. The CDR3 here is CASSYIPEGAGNTIYF. The CDR3 DNA follows: TGTGCCAGCAGTTACATACCAGAGGGAGCTGGAAACACCATATATTTT.

J is TRBJ2-3 and V is TRBV5-4; TRBD1 might be the D (6 bases). CDR3 length equals 15 residues. V was cut by 0 bases and J by 1 base, with 9 bases left in between. Germline values: CDR1 SGHNT, CDR2 YYREEE (reference sequence). Here the CDR3 reads CASSLGKGGTDTQYF. The CDR3 coding sequence is TGTGCCAGCAGCTTGGGAAAGGGGGGCACAGATACGCAGTATTTT.

This clone has just one count. The genes are TRBV28 and TRBJ1-1, with 7 bases matching TRBD1. The CDR3 covers 13 residues. CDR1 MDHEN and CDR2 SYDVKM come from the germline V gene. The ends lost 6 bases at V and 7 bases at J; junction bases unmatched: 8. The CDR3 nucleotides read TGTGCCAGCAGCCTCCAGGGGGTGGATGAAGCTTTCTTT. Encoded protein: CASSLQGVDEAFF.

This rearrangement joins TRBV28 to TRBJ1-2; maybe TRBD1 (6 bases). There are 14 residues in the CDR3. The germline V and J ends were trimmed by 3 bases and 4 bases, with 12 bases remaining between them. Germline CDR1 and CDR2: MDHEN and SYDVKM. In DNA form, the CDR3 reads TGTGCCAGCAGTTTGCGGGGGCTGGGCTATGGCTACACCTTC. It encodes CASSLRGLGYGYTF.